This T cell receptor beta chain was retrieved from a study of blood T cell repertoires in COVID-19. Overall study: Some COVID-19 samples were acute and others convalescent; all came from the United States, Italy and Spain. Sample material is recorded as cDNA or gDNA derived from T cells, B-cell-depleted T cells, or PBMCs.

Per the authors' pipeline: Amplification of reference gene primers provided the estimated nucleated cell counts. Repertoires were generated with immunoSEQ multiplex PCR, while TCRdb's copy carries only in-frame clones and drops some. D and trimming were read from the DNA, whereas the V and J calls and clone size are those reported in that table. In the table there are about 210,000 clones, 80% to 90% of which are singletons. This clone was found once. Across about two dozen US areas, participants ranged in age from about 18 to 90 years. The CDR3 loop spans 13 amino acids. Germline values: CDR1 MDHEN, CDR2 SYDVKM. Trimming took 8 bases from V and 4 from J, leaving 14 bases between them.

The chain joins TRBV28 to TRBJ2-5; D is uncertain. The sequenced sample was PBMCs or T cells enriched from blood (not recorded which). The clonotype was recovered from a young man in a cohort exposed to, infected with or recovered from COVID-19 (not recorded which). In DNA form, the CDR3 reads TGTGCCAGCGTGATGTCCGGCGGAGAGACCCAGTACTTC. Translating it yields CASVMSGGETQYF. Supplemented by reference TRBV28 and TRBJ2-5, the full variable domain reads DVKVTQSSRYLVKRTGEKVFLECVQDMDHENMFWYRQDPGLGLRLIYFSYDVKMKEKGDIPEGYSVSREKKERFSLILESASTNQTSMYLCASVMSGGETQYFGPGTRLLVL.